The next 29 T cell receptor beta chains were all read from a single sample in a study of cytomegalovirus exposure and HLA in healthy donors. PCR amplification relied on 60 Vbeta primers (plus 13 Jbeta primers). Profiled with immunoSEQ multiplex PCR; TCRdb holds only in-frame clones, not every one. The sample yields about 97,000 clones, around 77% seen once. The sample consisted of PBMCs. These receptors were obtained from a male donor in good health and CMV-seropositive.

The chain is built from TRBV27 and TRBJ2-5, with 8 bases identical to TRBD1. J was trimmed by 5 bases and V by 6 bases; bases with no gene match: 11. CDR3 length equals 15 residues. CDR1 MNHEY and CDR2 SMNVEV come from the germline V gene (reference sequence). DNA for the CDR3: TGTGCCAGCAGCCGCTCAGGGGGCAGGAAGGAGACCCAGTACTTC. Protein sequence: CASSRSGGRKETQYF.

V and J are TRBV4-1 and TRBJ2-5; the match to TRBD1 covers 9 bases. The assigned J gene may be wrong: the sequence end matches TRBJ2-7 better. The CDR3 is 16 residues long. Germline lookup yields CDR1 MGHRA and CDR2 YSYEKL. The DNA of the CDR3 is TGCGCCAGCAGCATCCTCTTACAGGGGGCCACCTACGAGCAGTACTTC. The encoded protein is CASSILLQGATYEQYF.

This chain joins TRBV4-3 and TRBJ2-3; 9 bases line up with TRBD1. The junction had 3 bases not matched to a gene; V was cut back by 3 bases and J by 2 bases. The germline V gene encodes CDR1 LGHNA and CDR2 YSLEER. The CDR3 runs 15 residues. CDR3 bases: TGCGCCAGCAGCCATGGGGACAGGGACACAGATACGCAGTATTTT. Amino acids: CASSHGDRDTDTQYF.

The chain carries TRBV19 and TRBJ1-5; possible D gene TRBD1, 6 bases. This CDR3 has 13 amino acids. Per germline, CDR1 LNHDA and CDR2 SQIVND (reference sequence). Trimming shortened V by 5 bases and J by 16 bases, and 21 bases separated the two germline ends. CDR3 sequence (DNA): TGTGCCAGTAGTCGATCGGCTTGGGACATAGAACATTTT. Amino acids: CASSRSAWDIEHF.

The chain has TRBV9 and TRBJ2-5; TRBD2 matches at 14 bases. J lost 11 bases, V lost 4 bases, and 13 bases had no gene match. CDR1 is SGDLS, CDR2 YYNGEE, per germline. The CDR3 loop spans 16 amino acids. CDR3 in amino acids: CASSPRLAGGLREQYF. The CDR3 DNA follows: TGTGCCAGCAGCCCCCGACTAGCGGGAGGGCTAAGGGAGCAGTACTTC.

The chain carries TRBV7-2 and TRBJ2-1; TRBD1 might be the D (5 bases). Germline V gene lookup returns CDR1 SGHTA and CDR2 FQGNSA. V was cut by 2 bases and J by 4 bases, with 15 bases left in between. The CDR3 runs to 16 residues. The CDR3 spells CASSLWGGAQYNEQFF. DNA for the CDR3: TGTGCCAGCAGCTTATGGGGCGGAGCCCAGTACAATGAGCAGTTCTTC.

The chain recombines TRBV16 with TRBJ2-1; D unresolved. The CDR3 consists of 12 residues. Germline CDR1 is KGHSY and CDR2 is FQNENV. Deletions cut 2 bases from V and 12 bases from J, with 11 bases between. CDR3 coding DNA: TGTGCCAGCAGCCAAGGTTCTAGTCGGCAGTTCTTC. Its translation: CASSQGSSRQFF.

This clone has only a few counts. V is TRBV4-2 and J is TRBJ2-1; TRBD2 aligns across 13 bases. The germline V gene encodes CDR1 LGHNA and CDR2 YNFKEQ. J was trimmed by 7 bases and V by 0 bases; bases with no gene match: 6. This CDR3 region has 17 residues. The CDR3 bases are TGTGCCAGCAGCCAAGATCAGAGGACTAGCGGGAGTAATGAGCAGTTCTTC. As protein: CASSQDQRTSGSNEQFF.

V gene TRBV9 combines with J gene TRBJ2-7; 8 bases fit TRBD2. V shed 4 bases and J 6 bases; nucleotides not matched to a gene: 6. This CDR3 region has 13 residues. The germline V gene encodes CDR1 SGDLS and CDR2 YYNGEE. Here the CDR3 reads CASSPRLATEQYF. In nucleotides, the CDR3 is TGTGCCAGCAGCCCGCGACTAGCGACCGAGCAGTACTTC.

This sequence joins TRBV13 and TRBJ2-1; 12 bases map to TRBD2. The CDR3 is made up of 19 amino acids. The ends lost 5 bases at V and 0 bases at J; junction bases unmatched: 11. Germline CDR1 PRHDT, CDR2 FYEKMQ (reference sequence). The CDR3 protein is CASSPTLGLAGSSYNEQFF. As DNA, the CDR3 is TGTGCCAGCAGCCCTACCCTCGGACTAGCGGGAAGCTCCTACAATGAGCAGTTCTTC.

This clone showed up just a few times. The chain couples TRBV5-5 to TRBJ2-3; D may be TRBD1 (5 bases). Germline values: CDR1 SGHKS, CDR2 YYEKEE (reference sequence). Deletions cut 0 bases from V and 3 bases from J, with 17 bases between. The CDR3 spans 17 residues. The CDR3 here is CASSLVARVRVTDTQYF. The CDR3, as DNA: TGTGCCAGCAGCTTGGTGGCCAGGGTAAGGGTTACAGATACGCAGTATTTT.

This clone was picked up a small number of times. The chain is built from TRBV4-2 and TRBJ2-1; 12 bases map to TRBD2. From germline, CDR1 is LGHNA and CDR2 YNFKEQ. J gave up 9 bases and V 0 bases, and 9 bases lay outside the gene matches. The CDR3 has 17 residues. The CDR3 loop is CASSQENLAGGAAEQFF. CDR3 DNA: TGTGCCAGCAGCCAAGAAAATCTAGCGGGAGGGGCGGCTGAGCAGTTCTTC.

The chain has TRBV30 and TRBJ1-2; TRBD1 matches at 7 bases. The CDR3 is 13 amino acids. The J segment lost 8 bases and the V segment lost 0 bases, leaving 6 bases of the junction unmatched. Germline V gene data show CDR1 as GTSNPN and CDR2 as SVGIG (reference sequence). Written as DNA, the CDR3 is TGTGCCTGGAGTGTCCGACAGGGTGGGGGCTACACCTTC. Amino acid sequence: CAWSVRQGGGYTF.

This chain uses TRBV7-8 with TRBJ2-7; D is unresolved. The V gene's germline CDR1 is SGHVS and CDR2 FQNEAQ. Trimming cost V 4 bases and J 4 bases, with 11 bases left between them. This CDR3 contains 13 residues. The CDR3 sequence: CASSSLGSYEQYF. The DNA of the CDR3 is TGTGCCAGCAGCTCACTGGGCTCGTACGAGCAGTACTTC. The whole variable domain, filled in from reference TRBV7-8 and TRBJ2-7, reads GAGVSQSPRYKVAKRGQDVALRCDPISGHVSLFWYQQALGQGPEFLTYFQNEAQLDKSGLPSDRFFAERPEGSVSTLKIQRTQQEDSAVYLCASSSLGSYEQYFGPGTRLTVT.

For this clone: The junction shows a germline mismatch at one end, possibly a read error. In DNA, the CDR3 is TGTGCCAGCAGCTTGGAGGGACAGGGAGGTAACAGTCAGTACTTC. This sequence encodes CASSLEGQGGNSQYF. The chain combines TRBV7-2 with TRBJ2-4; 9 bases agree with TRBD1. CDR1 and CDR2 from the germline V gene are SGHTA and FQGNSA. The CDR3 is 15 residues long.

V usage is TRBV7-9 and J usage is TRBJ1-5, with 7 bases matching TRBD1. The CDR3 consists of 13 residues. Germline V CDR1 and CDR2: SEHNR, FQNEAQ (reference sequence). Germline trimming cut 4 bases from V and 5 bases from J; bases unmatched to any gene: 2. Here the CDR3 reads CASSWQGDQPQHF. As DNA, the CDR3 is TGTGCCAGCAGCTGGCAGGGGGATCAGCCCCAGCATTTT.

This clone showed up just a few times. The V and J genes are TRBV10-3 and TRBJ1-1; TRBD1 agrees at 7 bases. J was trimmed by 1 base and V by 0 bases; bases with no gene match: 5. Germline values: CDR1 ENHRY, CDR2 SYGVKD. The CDR3 covers 16 residues. Here the CDR3 reads CAISESMGQTNTEAFF. DNA for the CDR3: TGTGCCATCAGTGAGTCGATGGGACAGACGAACACTGAAGCTTTCTTT.

The gene calls are TRBV28 and TRBJ2-4, with D unresolved. The CDR3 spans 12 residues. Germline values: CDR1 MDHEN, CDR2 SYDVKM. Trimming removed 2 bases at V and 15 bases at J, with 14 bases between. The CDR3, as DNA: TGTGCCAGCAGTTTAGGCCCCCCCCGCCTGTACTTC. Protein sequence: CASSLGPPRLYF.

This clone was found a few times. The sample holds other DNA sequences that translate to the same CDR3. J is TRBJ2-3 and V is TRBV11-1; D not resolved. CDR3 length equals 11 residues. Germline lookup yields CDR1 SGHAT and CDR2 FQDESV (reference sequence). V gave up 3 bases and J gave up 5 bases, with 3 bases separating them. The CDR3, as DNA: TGTGCCAGCAGCTTCATAGATACGCAGTATTTT. It encodes CASSFIDTQYF.

This chain joins TRBV28 and TRBJ2-3; 9 bases map to TRBD1. The germline V gene has CDR1 MDHEN and CDR2 SYDVKM. V dropped 6 bases and J dropped 5; count of bases not matched to a gene: 9. This CDR3 contains 15 residues. This CDR3 reads CASSPPGQGLDTQYF. DNA for the CDR3: TGTGCCAGCAGCCCTCCGGGACAGGGTTTAGATACGCAGTATTTT.

The gene calls are TRBV7-8 and TRBJ2-3; possibly TRBD2 for D (6 bases). The CDR3 totals 15 residues. Per the germline V gene, CDR1 is SGHVS and CDR2 is FQNEAQ. Trimming removed 0 bases at V and 4 bases at J, with 11 bases between. The CDR3 region has the DNA TGTGCCAGCAGCTTAGCTGGAGGGAGGCCAGATACGCAGTATTTT. It encodes CASSLAGGRPDTQYF.

The chain couples TRBV10-1 to TRBJ1-4, with 9 nucleotides matching TRBD1. Germline assignment: CDR1 WNHNN and CDR2 SYGVQD (reference sequence). This CDR3 comprises 15 residues. V gave up 6 bases and J gave up 8 bases; unmatched junction bases: 10. Here the CDR3 DNA reads TGCGCCAGCAGCGTCCCGGGACAGGGAGAGGAAAAACTGTTTTTT. Amino acids: CASSVPGQGEEKLFF.

The V and J genes are TRBV7-3 and TRBJ2-3; maybe TRBD2 (5 bases). Trimming pared 1 base from V and 4 bases from J, leaving 15 bases between. CDR3 length equals 16 residues. Germline assignment: CDR1 SGHTA and CDR2 FQGTGA. The DNA for the CDR3 is TGTGCCAGCAGCTTAAGAATCGGGGAGAGGGCAGATACGCAGTATTTT. Amino acids: CASSLRIGERADTQYF.

The chain couples TRBV6-4 to TRBJ2-3; a weak D match, TRBD2 (6 bases). Trimming removed 2 bases from V and 4 bases from J, with 16 bases in between. Germline CDR1 and CDR2: MRHNA and SNTAGT. The CDR3 length is 16 residues. The DNA of the CDR3 is TGTGCCAGCAGTGACGAGGCGGGGACTCGTCCAGATACGCAGTATTTT. It translates to CASSDEAGTRPDTQYF.

This clone was counted only a few times. The gene calls are TRBV7-6 and TRBJ2-7; TRBD1 is a possible D gene (5 bases). CDR3 length equals 13 residues. The V gene lost 4 bases and the J gene lost 1 base, with 8 bases spanning the gap. Germline CDR1 SGHVS, CDR2 FNYEAQ. The DNA for the CDR3 is TGTGCCAGCAGCTCCAGGGTGTCCTACGAGCAGTACTTC. It encodes CASSSRVSYEQYF.

This clone was recorded a few times. This chain uses TRBV7-3 with TRBJ2-1; 11 bases are a match to TRBD1. The CDR3 has 15 amino acids. The germline CDR1 and CDR2 sequences are SGHTA and FQGTGA. V shed 6 bases and J 7 bases; nucleotides not matched to a gene: 8. CDR3 in DNA: TGTGCCAGCAGTTGGACAGGGGGCGCGGGTAATGAGCAGTTCTTC. Protein: CASSWTGGAGNEQFF.

The J gene is TRBJ2-5, the V gene TRBV28; TRBD2 matches 7 bases. The CDR3 extends over 13 amino acids. J was trimmed by 5 bases and V by 8 bases; bases with no gene match: 8. Germline-derived CDR1 and CDR2 are MDHEN and SYDVKM. The CDR3 coding sequence is TGTGCCAGCGGGAGCGGGATTGTGGAGACCCAGTACTTC. Translation gives CASGSGIVETQYF.

The rearrangement uses TRBV5-6 and TRBJ2-5, with D unclear. Germline V gives CDR1 SGHDT, CDR2 YYEEEE. The CDR3 extends over 12 amino acids. Between the trimmed V and J ends, which lost 1 base and 5 bases, there was a span of 6 bases. CDR3 amino acids: CASSLPRETQYF. The CDR3 coding sequence is TGTGCCAGCAGCTTGCCCAGGGAGACCCAGTACTTC.

This chain uses TRBV10-3 with TRBJ1-5; perhaps TRBD1 as D (5 bases). V was cut by 2 bases and J by 0 bases, with 8 bases left in between. The CDR3 loop spans 15 amino acids. Germline CDR1 is ENHRY and CDR2 is SYGVKD. The CDR3 is CAISEGGNSNQPQHF. The DNA for the CDR3 is TGTGCCATCAGTGAGGGGGGGAATAGCAATCAGCCCCAGCATTTT.